This TCR beta chain derives from a study of cytomegalovirus exposure and HLA in healthy donors. Whole-study results and caveats: According to a subsequent analysis, TCR clusters from the first cohort were inclined to appear together in the 110 or so validation repertoires. Rarity marked most TCR sequences, yet some public TCRs occurred in many donors.

Separation from the roughly 690-subject first cohort characterized the roughly 120-subject validation cohort, to which the donors belonged. The CDR3 is 15 amino acids. V lost 3 bases and J lost 9; bases outside the gene matches: 11. CDR1 is PRHDT, CDR2 FYEKMQ, per germline (reference sequence). With regard to this clone: Its cognate antigen is unknown.

TCRdb's table, derived via immunoSEQ multiplex PCR, lists solely in-frame clones and lacks some. The table lists about 86,000 clones, around 94% of them singletons. Sequenced sample: PBMCs. The rearrangement uses TRBV13 and TRBJ2-1; 7 positions match TRBD1. This clonotype originated in a man younger than 35 in good health and CMV-seronegative. CDR3 sequence (DNA): TGTGCCAGCAGCTTTGGAACAGGGGCTAGTATTGAGCAGTTCTTC. This translates into CASSFGTGASIEQFF.